Below are 4 T cell receptor beta chains sequenced from a single sample in a study of blood T cell repertoires in COVID-19. The table came from immunoSEQ multiplex PCR; TCRdb's copy has only in-frame clones and leaves some out. The sample includes 330,000 or so clones, around 87% seen only once; the top ten take around 2%. Sequencing was performed on PBMCs or T cells enriched from blood (not recorded which). The receptors come from a man aged 40-49 years in a cohort exposed to, infected with or recovered from COVID-19 (not recorded which).

This chain joins TRBV11-2 and TRBJ1-1; D unresolved. Germline-derived CDR1 and CDR2 are SGHAT and FQNNGV. The V end was cut by 0 bases, the J end by 4 bases, with 12 bases between. The CDR3 spans 15 residues. The CDR3 DNA is TGTGCCAGCAGCTTAGATCGGCGGGCGTCCACTGAAGCTTTCTTT. It encodes CASSLDRRASTEAFF. Looking up the rest from reference TRBV11-2 and TRBJ1-1 gives the full variable domain: EAGVAQSPRYKIIEKRQSVAFWCNPISGHATLYWYQQILGQGPKLLIQFQNNGVVDDSQLPKDRFSAERLKGVDSTLKIQPAKLEDSAVYLCASSLDRRASTEAFFGQGTRLTVV.

V and J are TRBV9 and TRBJ2-4, with 13 bases matching TRBD2. With 0 bases clipped from V and 16 bases from J, the junction kept 4 bases outside the gene matches. CDR1 SGDLS and CDR2 YYNGEE come from the germline V gene. The CDR3 extends over 13 amino acids. CDR3 loop: CASSVETSGGIYF. CDR3 nucleotide sequence: TGTGCCAGCAGCGTAGAGACTAGCGGGGGGATATACTTC.

The chain has TRBV10-3 and TRBJ1-3, with 10 bases that match TRBD1. After removal of 6 bases from V and 4 bases from J, the junction contained 3 bases not matched to a gene. The CDR3 is 14 amino acids. CDR1 and CDR2 from the germline V gene are ENHRY and SYGVKD. CDR3 sequence (DNA): TGTGCCATCAGGCGACAGGGGGCCGGAAACACCATATATTTT. The encoded protein is CAIRRQGAGNTIYF.

The V and J genes are TRBV28 and TRBJ2-7; 8 bases map to TRBD2. Germline V CDR1 and CDR2: MDHEN, SYDVKM. CDR3 length equals 15 residues. V gave up 6 bases and J gave up 2 bases; unmatched junction bases: 9. CDR3 region: CASRRLAGTAYEQYF. DNA of the CDR3: TGTGCCAGCAGGCGCCTAGCGGGCACTGCCTACGAGCAGTACTTC.